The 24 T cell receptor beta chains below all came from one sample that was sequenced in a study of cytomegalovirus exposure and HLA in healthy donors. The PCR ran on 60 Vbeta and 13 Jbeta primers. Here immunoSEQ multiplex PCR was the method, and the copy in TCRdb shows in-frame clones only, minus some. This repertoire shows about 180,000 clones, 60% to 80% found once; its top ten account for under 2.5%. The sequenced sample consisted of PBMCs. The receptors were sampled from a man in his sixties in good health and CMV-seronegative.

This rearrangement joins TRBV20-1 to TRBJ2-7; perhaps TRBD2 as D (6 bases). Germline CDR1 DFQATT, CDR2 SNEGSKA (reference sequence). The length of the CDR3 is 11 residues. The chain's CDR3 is CRVEGPCEQYF. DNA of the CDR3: TGCAGAGTGGAGGGGCCCTGCGAGCAGTACTTC.

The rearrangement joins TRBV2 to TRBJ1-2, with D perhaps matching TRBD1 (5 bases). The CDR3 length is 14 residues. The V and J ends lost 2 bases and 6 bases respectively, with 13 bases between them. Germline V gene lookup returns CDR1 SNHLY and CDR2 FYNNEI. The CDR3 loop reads CASSELRGGNGYTF. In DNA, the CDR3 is TGTGCCAGCAGTGAATTAAGGGGAGGTAATGGCTACACCTTC.

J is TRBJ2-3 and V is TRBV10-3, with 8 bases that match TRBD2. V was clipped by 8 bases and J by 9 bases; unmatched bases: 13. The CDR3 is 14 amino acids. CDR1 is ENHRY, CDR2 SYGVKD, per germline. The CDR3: CAIRYSGSVETQYF. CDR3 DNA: TGTGCCATCCGGTACAGCGGGAGTGTTGAAACGCAGTATTTT.

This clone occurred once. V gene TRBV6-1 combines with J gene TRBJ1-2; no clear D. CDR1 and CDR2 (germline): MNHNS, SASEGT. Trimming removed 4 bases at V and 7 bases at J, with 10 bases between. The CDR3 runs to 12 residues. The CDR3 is CASSADIGGYTF. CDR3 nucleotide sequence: TGTGCCAGCAGTGCAGACATTGGTGGCTACACCTTC.

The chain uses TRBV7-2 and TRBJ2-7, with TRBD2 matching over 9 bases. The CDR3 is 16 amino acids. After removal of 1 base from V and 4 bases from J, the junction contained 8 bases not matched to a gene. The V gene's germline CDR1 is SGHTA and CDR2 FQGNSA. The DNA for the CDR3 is TGTGCCAGCAGCTTAGGAACCGGGACTAGCCTTTACGAGCAGTACTTC. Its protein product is CASSLGTGTSLYEQYF. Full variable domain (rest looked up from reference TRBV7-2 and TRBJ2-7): GAGVSQSPSNKVTEKGKDVELRCDPISGHTALYWYRQSLGQGLEFLIYFQGNSAPDKSGLPSDRFSAERTGGSVSTLTIQRTQQEDSAVYLCASSLGTGTSLYEQYFGPGTRLTVT.

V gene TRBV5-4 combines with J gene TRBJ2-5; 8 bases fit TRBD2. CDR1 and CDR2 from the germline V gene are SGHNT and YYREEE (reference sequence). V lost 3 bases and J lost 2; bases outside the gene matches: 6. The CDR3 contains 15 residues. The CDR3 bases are TGTGCCAGCAGCTCACGGACTAGCCCTCAAGAGACCCAGTACTTC. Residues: CASSSRTSPQETQYF.

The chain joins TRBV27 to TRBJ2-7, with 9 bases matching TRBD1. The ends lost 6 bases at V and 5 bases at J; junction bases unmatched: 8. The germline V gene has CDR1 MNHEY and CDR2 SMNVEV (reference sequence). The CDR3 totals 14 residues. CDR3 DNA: TGTGCCAGCAGACGATGGGACAGGGTCCACGAGCAGTACTTC. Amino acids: CASRRWDRVHEQYF.

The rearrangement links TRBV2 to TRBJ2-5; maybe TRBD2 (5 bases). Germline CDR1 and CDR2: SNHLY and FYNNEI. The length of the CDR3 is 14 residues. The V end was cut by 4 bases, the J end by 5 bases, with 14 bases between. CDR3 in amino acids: CASSGGWAEETQYF. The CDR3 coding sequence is TGTGCCAGCAGTGGCGGGTGGGCGGAGGAGACCCAGTACTTC.

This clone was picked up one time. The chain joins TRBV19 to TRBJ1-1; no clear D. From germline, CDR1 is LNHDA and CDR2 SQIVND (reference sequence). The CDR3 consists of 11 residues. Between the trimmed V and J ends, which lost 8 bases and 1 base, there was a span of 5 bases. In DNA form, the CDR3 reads TGTGCCAGTCGACAGAACACTGAAGCTTTCTTT. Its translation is CASRQNTEAFF.

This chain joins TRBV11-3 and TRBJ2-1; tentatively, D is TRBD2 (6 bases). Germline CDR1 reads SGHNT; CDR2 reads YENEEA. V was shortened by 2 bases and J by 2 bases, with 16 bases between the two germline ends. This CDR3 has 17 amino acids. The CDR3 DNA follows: TGTGCCAGCAGCTTAAGTGTGGGGGGAGATACCTACAATGAGCAGTTCTTC. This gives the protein CASSLSVGGDTYNEQFF.

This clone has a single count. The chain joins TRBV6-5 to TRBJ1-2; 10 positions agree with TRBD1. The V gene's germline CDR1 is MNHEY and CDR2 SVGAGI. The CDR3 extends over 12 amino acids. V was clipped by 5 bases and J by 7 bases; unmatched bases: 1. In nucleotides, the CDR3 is TGTGCCAGCAGTCGACAGGGGGCTGGCTACACCTTC. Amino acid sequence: CASSRQGAGYTF.

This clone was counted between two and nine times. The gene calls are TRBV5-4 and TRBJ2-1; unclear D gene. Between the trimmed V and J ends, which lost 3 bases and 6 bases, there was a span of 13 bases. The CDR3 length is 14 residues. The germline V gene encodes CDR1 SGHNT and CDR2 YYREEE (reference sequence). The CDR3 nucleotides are TGTGCCAGCAGCTCGTCACCTTTTAGCAATGAGCAGTTCTTC. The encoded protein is CASSSSPFSNEQFF. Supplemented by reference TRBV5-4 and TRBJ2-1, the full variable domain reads ETGVTQSPTHLIKTRGQQVTLRCSSQSGHNTVSWYQQALGQGPQFIFQYYREEENGRGNFPPRFSGLQFPNYSSELNVNALELDDSALYLCASSSSPFSNEQFFGPGTRLTVL.

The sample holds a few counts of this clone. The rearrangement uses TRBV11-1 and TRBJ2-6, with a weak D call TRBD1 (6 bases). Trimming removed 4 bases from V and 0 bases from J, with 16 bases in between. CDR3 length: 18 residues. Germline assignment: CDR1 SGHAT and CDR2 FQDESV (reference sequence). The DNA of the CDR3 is TGTGCCAGCAGCTCGCGTATAATGGACAGCTCTGGGGCCAACGTCCTGACTTTC. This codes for CASSSRIMDSSGANVLTF.

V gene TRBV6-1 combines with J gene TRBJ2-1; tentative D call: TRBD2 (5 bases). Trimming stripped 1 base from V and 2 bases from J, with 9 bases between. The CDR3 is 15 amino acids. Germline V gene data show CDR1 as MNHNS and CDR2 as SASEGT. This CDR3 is CASSEGHGAYNEQFF. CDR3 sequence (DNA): TGTGCCAGCAGTGAAGGTCACGGGGCCTACAATGAGCAGTTCTTC.

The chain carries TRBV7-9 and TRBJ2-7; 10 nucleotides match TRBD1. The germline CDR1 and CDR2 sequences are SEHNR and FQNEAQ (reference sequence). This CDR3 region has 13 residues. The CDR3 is CACTGTGVNEQYF. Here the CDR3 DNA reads TGTGCTTGCACCGGGACAGGGGTAAACGAGCAGTACTTC. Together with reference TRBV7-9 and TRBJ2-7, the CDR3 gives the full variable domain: DTGVSQNPRHKITKRGQNVTFRCDPISEHNRLYWYRQTLGQGPEFLTYFQNEAQLEKSRLLSDRFSAERPKGSFSTLEIQRTEQGDSAMYLCACTGTGVNEQYFGPGTRLTVT.

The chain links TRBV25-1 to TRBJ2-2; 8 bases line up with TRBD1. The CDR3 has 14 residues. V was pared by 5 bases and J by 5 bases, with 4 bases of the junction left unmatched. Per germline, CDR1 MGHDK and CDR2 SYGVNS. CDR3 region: CASSSDRDTGELFF. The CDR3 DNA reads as TGTGCCAGCAGTTCGGACAGGGATACCGGGGAGCTGTTTTTT.

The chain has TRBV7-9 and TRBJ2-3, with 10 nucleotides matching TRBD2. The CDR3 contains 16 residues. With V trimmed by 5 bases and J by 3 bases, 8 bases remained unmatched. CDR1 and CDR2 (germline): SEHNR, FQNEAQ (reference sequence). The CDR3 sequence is CASSLTAGGHTDTQYF. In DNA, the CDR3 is TGTGCCAGCAGCCTAACAGCGGGGGGGCATACAGATACGCAGTATTTT.

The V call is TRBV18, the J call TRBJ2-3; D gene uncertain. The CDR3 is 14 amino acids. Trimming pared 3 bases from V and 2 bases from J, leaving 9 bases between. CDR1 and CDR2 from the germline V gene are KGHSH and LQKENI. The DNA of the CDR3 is TGTGCCAGCTCACCCTGGGCCCTCACAGATACGCAGTATTTT. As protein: CASSPWALTDTQYF. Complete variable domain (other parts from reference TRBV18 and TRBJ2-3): NAGVMQNPRHLVRRRGQEARLRCSPMKGHSHVYWYRQLPEEGLKFMVYLQKENIIDESGMPKERFSAEFPKEGPSILRIQQVVRGDSAAYFCASSPWALTDTQYFGPGTRLTVL.

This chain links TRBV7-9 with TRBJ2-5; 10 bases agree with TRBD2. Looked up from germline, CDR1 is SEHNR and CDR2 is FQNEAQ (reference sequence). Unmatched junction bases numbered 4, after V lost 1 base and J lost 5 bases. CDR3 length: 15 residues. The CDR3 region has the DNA TGTGCCAGCAGCTTAGGTCTAGCGGGAGTGGAGACCCAGTACTTC. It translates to CASSLGLAGVETQYF.

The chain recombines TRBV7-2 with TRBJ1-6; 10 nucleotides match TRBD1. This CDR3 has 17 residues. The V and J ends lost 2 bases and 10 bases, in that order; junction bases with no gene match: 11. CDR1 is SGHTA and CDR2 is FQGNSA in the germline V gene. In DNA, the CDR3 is TGTGCCAGCAGCTTACCGGGACAGGGGCCGAGAGGCTCACCCCTCCACTTT. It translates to CASSLPGQGPRGSPLHF. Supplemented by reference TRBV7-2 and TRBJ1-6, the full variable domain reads GAGVSQSPSNKVTEKGKDVELRCDPISGHTALYWYRQSLGQGLEFLIYFQGNSAPDKSGLPSDRFSAERTGGSVSTLTIQRTQQEDSAVYLCASSLPGQGPRGSPLHFGNGTRLTVT.

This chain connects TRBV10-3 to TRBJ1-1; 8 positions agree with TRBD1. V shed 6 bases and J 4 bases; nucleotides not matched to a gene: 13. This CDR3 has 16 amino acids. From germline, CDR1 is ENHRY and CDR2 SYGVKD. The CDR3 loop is CAIRGEGQGARTEAFF. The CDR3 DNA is TGTGCCATCAGGGGAGAAGGCCAGGGGGCGCGCACTGAAGCTTTCTTT.

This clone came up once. In DNA, the CDR3 is TGTGCCAGCAGCAAAGCCCACCCATTAAAGCGGGAGGACCTCAATGAGCAGTTCTTC. Amino acid sequence: CASSKAHPLKREDLNEQFF. The rearrangement uses TRBV21-1 and TRBJ2-1; the table assigns TRBD2, which was not confirmed against the DNA. TRBV21-1 is classified as a pseudogene. The CDR3 length is 19 residues.

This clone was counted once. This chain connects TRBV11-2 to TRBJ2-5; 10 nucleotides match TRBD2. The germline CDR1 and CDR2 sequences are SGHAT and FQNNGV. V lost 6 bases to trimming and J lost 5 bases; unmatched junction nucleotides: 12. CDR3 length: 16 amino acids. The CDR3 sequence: CASSREAGGRSETQYF. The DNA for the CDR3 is TGTGCCAGCAGTCGTGAAGCGGGAGGGAGGTCGGAGACCCAGTACTTC.

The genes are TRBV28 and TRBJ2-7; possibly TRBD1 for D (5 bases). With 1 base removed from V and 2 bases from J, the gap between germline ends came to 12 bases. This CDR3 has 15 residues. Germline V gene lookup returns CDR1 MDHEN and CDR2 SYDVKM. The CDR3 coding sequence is TGTGCCAGCAGTTTATCTGGGGCTCCCACCTACGAGCAGTACTTC. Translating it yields CASSLSGAPTYEQYF.